The next 14 T cell receptor beta chains were all read from a single sample in a study of shared clonotypes between healthy human individuals. The table came from immunoSEQ multiplex PCR; TCRdb's copy has only in-frame clones and leaves some out. The table records 2 million to 3 million clones, over 85% of them present only once. Sequenced: naive CD4+ T cells from PBMCs. Subset: CD45RA+ positively selected. All receptors derive from a man younger than 35 in good health. Some clones in this sample may be carry-over from other donors' samples.

V usage is TRBV27 and J usage is TRBJ2-7; no definite D call. The CDR3 sequence is 15 residues long. Germline V CDR1 and CDR2: MNHEY, SMNVEV (reference sequence). The V and J ends lost 3 bases and 6 bases respectively, with 18 bases between them. This CDR3 is CASSLIPHYPTEQYF. In nucleotides, the CDR3 is TGTGCCAGCAGTTTGATCCCCCACTACCCAACCGAGCAGTACTTC.

This clone appeared once. V and J are TRBV9 and TRBJ1-3; D remains unclear. This CDR3 has 16 amino acids. Deletions cut 0 bases from V and 1 base from J, with 11 bases between. Per germline, CDR1 SGDLS and CDR2 YYNGEE. The CDR3: CASSVAHTLSGNTIYF. The CDR3 DNA follows: TGTGCCAGCAGCGTAGCTCATACCCTGTCTGGAAACACCATATATTTT.

About this clone itself: The same CDR3 is also encoded by other DNA sequences in this sample. CDR3 residues: CASSQGNYGYTF. The CDR3 DNA reads TGTGCCAGCAGCCAGGGTAACTATGGCTACACCTTC. This sequence joins TRBV6-1 and TRBJ1-2; perhaps TRBD1 as D (5 bases). The germline V and J ends were trimmed by 6 bases and 1 base, with 6 bases remaining between them. The CDR3 spans 12 residues. Looked up from germline, CDR1 is MNHNS and CDR2 is SASEGT.

The chain combines TRBV5-1 with TRBJ1-4; D is ambiguous. Trimming took off 5 bases at V and 7 bases at J, with 15 bases between the two ends. This CDR3 region has 14 residues. Germline V gene data show CDR1 as SGHRS and CDR2 as YFSETQ. In DNA form, the CDR3 reads TGCGCCAGCAGTAAGTGGGCAGAGGGTGAAAAACTGTTTTTT. It yields the protein CASSKWAEGEKLFF.

The chain joins TRBV7-9 to TRBJ2-7, with 11 bases aligning to TRBD2. J lost 4 bases, V lost 3 bases, and 5 bases had no gene match. The CDR3 extends over 15 amino acids. Germline CDR1 and CDR2: SEHNR and FQNEAQ (reference sequence). CDR3 DNA sequence: TGTGCCAGCAGCTTCGTAGCGGGAGGGCCTTACGAGCAGTACTTC. Translating gives CASSFVAGGPYEQYF.

The J gene is TRBJ2-2, the V gene TRBV7-8; 8 nucleotides align to TRBD2. CDR1 and CDR2 (germline): SGHVS, FQNEAQ. V shed 4 bases and J 6 bases; nucleotides not matched to a gene: 10. The CDR3 is 16 amino acids. As DNA, the CDR3 is TGTGCCAGCAGCTGGGCCGGGACTAGGTGGTCCGGGGAGCTGTTTTTT. Encoded protein: CASSWAGTRWSGELFF.

This chain links TRBV4-1 with TRBJ2-1; 9 bases line up with TRBD2. The germline V gene encodes CDR1 MGHRA and CDR2 YSYEKL. Germline trimming cut 0 bases from V and 10 bases from J; bases unmatched to any gene: 7. The CDR3 is 15 amino acids. The DNA for the CDR3 is TGCGCCAGCAGCCAAGAGTTCCTAGCGGGACCCGAGCAGTTCTTC. It translates to CASSQEFLAGPEQFF.

This chain uses TRBV7-9 with TRBJ1-5, with a tentative D call TRBD1 (5 bases). The length of the CDR3 is 14 residues. Germline loops: CDR1 SEHNR, CDR2 FQNEAQ (reference sequence). Trimming took 5 bases from V and 6 from J, leaving 14 bases between them. The CDR3 DNA follows: TGTGCCAGCAGCCCGGGACCCACGGGTCAGCCCCAGCATTTT. Translation: CASSPGPTGQPQHF.

CDR3 nucleotides: TGTGCCAGCAGCCAAGTCGGTCTAGCGGGATCCGATGAGCAGTTCTTC. It specifies CASSQVGLAGSDEQFF. The chain is built from TRBV4-2 and TRBJ2-1; 9 positions agree with TRBD2. The CDR3 runs 16 residues. The germline V gene has CDR1 LGHNA and CDR2 YNFKEQ. V lost 1 base, J lost 8 bases, and 9 bases stayed unmatched.

The CDR3 sequence: CATSRPTGYQDTQYF. CDR3 nucleotide sequence: TGTGCCACCAGCAGACCGACAGGTTACCAAGATACGCAGTATTTT. The V gene is TRBV15, the J gene TRBJ2-3, with D perhaps TRBD1 (6 bases). V lost 2 bases and J lost 5, with 14 bases in between. Looked up from germline, CDR1 is LNHNV and CDR2 is YYDKDF (reference sequence). CDR3 length: 15 residues. Based on the CDR3 plus reference TRBV15 and TRBJ2-3, the full variable domain is DAMVIQNPRYQVTQFGKPVTLSCSQTLNHNVMYWYQQKSSQAPKLLFHYYDKDFNNEADTPDNFQSRRPNTSFCFLDIRSPGLGDTAMYLCATSRPTGYQDTQYFGPGTRLTVL.

The chain couples TRBV29-1 to TRBJ1-2; D gene unclear. Trimming cost V 4 bases and J 6 bases, with 12 bases left between them. Germline lookup yields CDR1 SQVTM and CDR2 ANQGSEA. The CDR3 runs 12 residues. The CDR3 region is CSVAGAWNGYTF. CDR3 in DNA: TGCAGCGTTGCCGGCGCTTGGAATGGCTACACCTTC.

J is TRBJ2-1 and V is TRBV4-2; 7 positions match TRBD2. Looked up from germline, CDR1 is LGHNA and CDR2 is YNFKEQ. The CDR3 totals 16 residues. After removal of 8 bases from V and 6 bases from J, the junction contained 16 bases not matched to a gene. CDR3 DNA sequence: TGTGCCAGCGGGGTCCACGAGCGGGGTACCCTCAATGAGCAGTTCTTC. Encoded protein: CASGVHERGTLNEQFF.

The chain is built from TRBV9 and TRBJ1-2, with no clear D. V lost 0 bases and J 2 bases, leaving 14 bases between the germline ends. The CDR3 has 16 amino acids. The V gene's germline CDR1 is SGDLS and CDR2 YYNGEE. DNA of the CDR3: TGTGCCAGCAGCGTAGCCTTGGACGGACGGAACTATGGCTACACCTTC. Translation: CASSVALDGRNYGYTF.

This chain connects TRBV6-6 to TRBJ2-7; D ambiguous. The V end lost 0 bases, the J end lost 6 bases, and 18 bases lay between the germline ends. The germline V gene encodes CDR1 MNHNY and CDR2 SVGAGI (reference sequence). CDR3 length: 16 amino acids. The chain's CDR3 is CASSYSVPREGSEQYF. The CDR3 DNA follows: TGTGCCAGCAGTTACTCAGTTCCGCGCGAAGGTAGCGAGCAGTACTTC.